The present T cell receptor (beta chain) was sequenced within a study of human T cells and chemical hapten exposure. With 5 bases clipped from V and 5 bases from J, the junction kept 5 bases outside the gene matches. Germline CDR1 and CDR2: MDHEN and SYDVKM. The length of the CDR3 is 14 residues. Time point denoted: pre-sensitization, week 0. The treatment: therapeutic diphenylcyclopropenone sensitization with weekly scalp DPC. MiXCR was run by TCRdb on the RACE reads, yielding one entry per CDR3 protein. The table records some 74,000 distinct CDR3 sequences, 12% to 15% of them present only once. This clonotype occurred many times.

The sequencing used whole blood, collected in connection with sensitization to the hapten diphenylcyclopropenone (DPC). The receptor's source is a woman between 50 and 59 years old with alopecia areata. Some clones in this sample may be carry-over from other donors' samples. The rearrangement links TRBV28 to TRBJ1-5; 8 nucleotides align to TRBD1. The CDR3 protein is CASSLAGGHQPQHF. The DNA of the CDR3 is TGTGCCAGCAGTCTCGCAGGGGGCCATCAGCCCCAGCATTTT.